Listed here are 17 T cell receptor beta chains from one sample, sequenced in a study of blood T cell dynamics during melanoma immunotherapy. As to time point: week 3, after first cycle of checkpoint inhibitor. Assay: immunoSEQ multiplex PCR; the TCRdb copy retains only in-frame clones and omits some. In the table there are approximately 29,000 clones, approximately 88% of which are singletons. The sequenced sample was blood, obtained from a patient treated with checkpoint blockade. These receptors all come from a human donor with melanoma.

This clone was counted only a few times. This chain uses TRBV10-1 with TRBJ2-1; 7 bases line up with TRBD1. V lost 6 bases to trimming and J lost 9 bases; unmatched junction nucleotides: 2. CDR3 length: 11 residues. The germline V gene encodes CDR1 WNHNN and CDR2 SYGVQD (reference sequence). In DNA form, the CDR3 reads TGCGCCAGCAGCTACAGGGGTGAGCAGTTCTTC. Protein sequence: CASSYRGEQFF.

V usage is TRBV5-6 and J usage is TRBJ2-3; D is uncertain. The V end was cut by 4 bases, the J end by 4 bases, with 22 bases between. Germline V gene sequence: CDR1 SGHDT, CDR2 YYEEEE. This CDR3 is 17 amino acids long. As DNA, the CDR3 is TGTGCCAGCAGCCCCCTTGAGGACCCCGGCCCCCCAGATACGCAGTATTTT. Encoded protein: CASSPLEDPGPPDTQYF.

The chain links TRBV11-1 to TRBJ2-1; D tentatively reads TRBD1 or TRBD2 (6 bases each). This CDR3 contains 14 residues. V was shortened by 3 bases and J by 10 bases, with 16 bases between the two germline ends. In germline, CDR1 is SGHAT, CDR2 FQDESV (reference sequence). The CDR3 coding sequence is TGTGCCAGCAGCTTTTATACCACGGGGGCAGAGCAGTTCTTC. This encodes CASSFYTTGAEQFF.

This chain joins TRBV5-6 and TRBJ2-1; tentatively, D is TRBD2 (7 bases). Germline V CDR1 and CDR2: SGHDT, YYEEEE. With 1 base removed from V and 2 bases from J, the gap between germline ends came to 13 bases. The CDR3 spans 16 residues. The CDR3 nucleotides read TGTGCCAGCAGCTTGATGGGGGGGGGCCCCTACAATGAGCAGTTCTTC. This translates into CASSLMGGGPYNEQFF.

This chain links TRBV2 with TRBJ2-3, with 9 bases identical to TRBD1. Trimming cost V 2 bases and J 6 bases; bases outside gene matches: 6. The CDR3 length is 15 residues. CDR1 SNHLY and CDR2 FYNNEI come from the germline V gene. The CDR3 region is CASSETGGSYDTQYF. In DNA form, the CDR3 reads TGTGCCAGCAGTGAAACAGGGGGCTCATATGATACGCAGTATTTT.

In its sample, this clone was seen a few times. The chain employs TRBV29-1 and TRBJ1-2; D remains ambiguous. The CDR3 length is 11 residues. V lost 7 bases to trimming and J lost 3 bases, with 9 bases between them. The germline V gene encodes CDR1 SQVTM and CDR2 ANQGSEA. The CDR3 region is CSATVYYGYTF. CDR3 nucleotides: TGCAGCGCAACAGTCTACTATGGCTACACCTTC.

This clone was counted only a few times. The CDR3 DNA sequence: TGTGCCAGCGGCAGCGAGAACTATGGCTACACCTTC. Translated: CASGSENYGYTF. V is TRBV2 and J is TRBJ1-2, with unresolved D. Germline V gene data show CDR1 as SNHLY and CDR2 as FYNNEI. V lost 8 bases to trimming and J lost 2 bases, with 9 bases between them. This CDR3 spans 12 amino acids.

The gene calls are TRBV9 and TRBJ2-1; 11 bases line up with TRBD2. Germline CDR1 and CDR2: SGDLS and YYNGEE. This CDR3 is built from 18 residues. V shed 4 bases and J 3 bases; nucleotides not matched to a gene: 12. The CDR3 DNA reads as TGTGCCAGCAGCAGAGGAGGCACCCTAGCGGGGGGCTACAATGAGCAGTTCTTC. Translation: CASSRGGTLAGGYNEQFF.

The chain recombines TRBV19 with TRBJ2-7, with 8 bases fitting TRBD1. The CDR3 covers 14 residues. With V trimmed by 6 bases and J by 1 base, 5 bases remained unmatched. Germline CDR1 and CDR2: LNHDA and SQIVND (reference sequence). This chain's CDR3 is CASSGTGFSYEQYF. CDR3 bases: TGTGCCAGTAGCGGGACAGGATTTTCCTACGAGCAGTACTTC. The complete variable domain, with remaining parts taken from reference TRBV19 and TRBJ2-7, reads DGGITQSPKYLFRKEGQNVTLSCEQNLNHDAMYWYRQDPGQGLRLIYYSQIVNDFQKGDIAEGYSVSREKKESFPLTVTSAQKNPTAFYLCASSGTGFSYEQYFGPGTRLTVT.

This clone came up once. The chain employs TRBV7-2 and TRBJ2-5; possibly TRBD1 for D (6 bases). This CDR3 contains 14 residues. Trimming cost V 2 bases and J 1 base, with 8 bases left between them. Germline V CDR1 and CDR2: SGHTA, FQGNSA. CDR3 loop: CASSLNRVQETQYF. Written as DNA, the CDR3 is TGTGCCAGCAGCTTAAACAGGGTCCAAGAGACCCAGTACTTC. The variable domain in full, completed from reference TRBV7-2 and TRBJ2-5, reads GAGVSQSPSNKVTEKGKDVELRCDPISGHTALYWYRQSLGQGLEFLIYFQGNSAPDKSGLPSDRFSAERTGGSVSTLTIQRTQQEDSAVYLCASSLNRVQETQYFGPGTRLLVL.

The chain links TRBV10-3 to TRBJ1-2; the D is unclear. Trimming shortened V by 3 bases and J by 6 bases, and 14 bases separated the two germline ends. The CDR3 is made up of 14 amino acids. Germline CDR1 and CDR2: ENHRY and SYGVKD. The CDR3 coding sequence is TGTGCCATCAGTGATAATTCCAGGATGAATGGCTACACCTTC. It is translated as CAISDNSRMNGYTF.

The V gene is TRBV28, the J gene TRBJ1-1; TRBD1 aligns across 8 bases. V trimming: 2 bases; J trimming: 7 bases; junction bases outside the gene matches: 12. CDR3 length equals 16 residues. Per germline, CDR1 MDHEN and CDR2 SYDVKM. The DNA for the CDR3 is TGTGCCAGCAGTTTAAATCAGGGGGCAGGTCAGGATGAAGCTTTCTTT. Amino acids: CASSLNQGAGQDEAFF.

The chain has TRBV5-1 and TRBJ2-6; D possibly corresponds to TRBD1 (5 bases). The V gene lost 2 bases and the J gene lost 0 bases, with 9 bases spanning the gap. The CDR3 totals 16 residues. Germline assignment: CDR1 SGHRS and CDR2 YFSETQ. The CDR3: CASSFPGSSGANVLTF. The CDR3 DNA is TGCGCCAGCAGCTTCCCAGGGTCCTCTGGGGCCAACGTCCTGACTTTC.

The CDR3 reads CASSYGTGSGQPQHF. The CDR3 bases are TGTGCCAGCAGCTATGGGACAGGGAGTGGGCAGCCCCAGCATTTT. The chain is built from TRBV5-6 and TRBJ1-5, with 9 bases identical to TRBD1. This CDR3 region has 15 residues. Germline values: CDR1 SGHDT, CDR2 YYEEEE. The ends lost 3 bases at V and 7 bases at J; junction bases unmatched: 8. Together with reference TRBV5-6 and TRBJ1-5, the CDR3 gives the full variable domain: DAGVTQSPTHLIKTRGQQVTLRCSPKSGHDTVSWYQQALGQGPQFIFQYYEEEERQRGNFPDRFSGHQFPNYSSELNVNALLLGDSALYLCASSYGTGSGQPQHFGDGTRLSIL.

The chain combines TRBV28 with TRBJ1-1, with a weak D call TRBD1 (6 bases). Trimming left V 4 bases short and J 1 base short, with 13 bases between. Germline CDR1 and CDR2: MDHEN and SYDVKM. This CDR3 has 15 residues. CDR3 region: CASSYAGGPNTEAFF. The CDR3, as DNA: TGTGCCAGCAGTTATGCGGGGGGCCCGAACACTGAAGCTTTCTTT.

The genes are TRBV5-6 and TRBJ2-2; D gene ambiguous. This CDR3 region has 15 residues. Trimming took 3 bases from V and 5 from J, leaving 14 bases between them. Looked up from germline, CDR1 is SGHDT and CDR2 is YYEEEE. CDR3 in amino acids: CASSSTLIRTGELFF. CDR3 coding DNA: TGTGCCAGCAGCTCGACGTTAATTCGGACCGGGGAGCTGTTTTTT.

This rearrangement joins TRBV5-1 to TRBJ1-1; 9 bases are a match to TRBD1. V lost 1 base to trimming and J lost 0 bases; unmatched junction nucleotides: 1. This CDR3 contains 15 residues. Germline V CDR1 and CDR2: SGHRS, YFSETQ. CDR3 protein: CASSLTGGMNTEAFF. The CDR3 DNA is TGCGCCAGCAGCTTGACAGGGGGCATGAACACTGAAGCTTTCTTT.